This TCR beta chain was captured in a study of T cell repertoires in cytomegalovirus infection. The wider study: Public TCR beta signatures were indicative of both CMV infection and a matching HLA type. Findings and caveats of the study: Dominant in the ex vivo response were TCR beta clonotypes restricted by HLA-C and specific for CMV. Identification of carriers of CMV plus the relevant HLA was performed using cumulative public TCR beta family frequency.

Trimming took 5 bases from V and 3 from J; bases not matched to a gene: 6. CDR1 and CDR2 from the germline V gene are ENHRY and SYGVKD. The CDR3 is 16 residues long. This clonotype was seen a handful of times. The antigen is undetermined. In TCRdb, the reads were re-called with MiXCR into one record per CDR3 protein. The sample shows 740,000 or so distinct CDR3 sequences, less than 40% of them seen only once. This TCR derives from a human donor in good health (CMV status not recorded). Some clones in this sample may be carry-over from other donors' samples. The V and J genes are TRBV10-3 and TRBJ2-3; 12 bases are shared with TRBD2. The source material was PBMCs. The CDR3 protein is CAISLRLAGETDTQYF. CDR3 nucleotides: TGTGCCATCAGTCTTAGACTAGCGGGAGAAACAGATACGCAGTATTTT.